This T cell receptor beta chain was retrieved from a study of shared clonotypes between healthy human individuals. The table came from immunoSEQ multiplex PCR; TCRdb's copy has only in-frame clones and leaves some out. In the table there are around 2,000,000 clones, 90% to 95% of which are singletons. Regarding this clone: Its antigen is undetermined.

Donors, without exception, were Caucasian adults residing in Nashville, Tennessee. Study-wide points: Estimated clonotype richness was generally higher in naive than memory subsets. Investigators collected only blood, and repertoires in tissues likely differ.

This clonotype originated in a man between 18 and 35 years old in good health. Sequencing was done on a sample of naive CD4+ T cells sorted from blood. Subset specified: CD45RA+ positively selected.

CDR3 amino acids: CAWSVLPGGTTDTQYF. CDR3 DNA sequence: TGTGCCTGGAGTGTTCTCCCGGGAGGGACGACAGATACGCAGTATTTT. The chain couples TRBV30 to TRBJ2-3, with 8 nucleotides matching TRBD2. This CDR3 contains 16 residues. Germline V CDR1 and CDR2: GTSNPN, SVGIG (reference sequence). V lost 0 bases and J lost 3; bases outside the gene matches: 8. The variable domain in full, with the rest retrieved from reference TRBV30 and TRBJ2-3, is SQTIHQWPATLVQPVGSPLSLECTVEGTSNPNLYWYRQAAGRGLQLLFYSVGIGQISSEVPQNLSASRPQDRQFILSSKKLLLSDSGFYLCAWSVLPGGTTDTQYFGPGTRLTVL.